A single sample gave rise to the 23 T cell receptor beta chains below, sequenced in a study of shared clonotypes between healthy human individuals. Clones were sequenced by immunoSEQ multiplex PCR, and TCRdb holds only the in-frame ones, with some missing. The repertoire holds some 2.1 million clones, with roughly 96% as singletons. The sequencing input was naive CD4+ T cells sorted from blood. Subset: CD45RA+ positively selected. The source of these receptors is a young man in good health.

Comment on this clone: Other DNA sequences within the sample encode an identical CDR3. J is TRBJ2-7 and V is TRBV5-1, with 9 nucleotides matching TRBD2. The CDR3 contains 14 residues. Germline lookup yields CDR1 SGHRS and CDR2 YFSETQ. After removal of 3 bases from V and 2 bases from J, the junction contained 3 bases not matched to a gene. In DNA form, the CDR3 reads TGCGCCAGCAGCTCTTTAGCGGGAGCCTACGAGCAGTACTTC. It is translated as CASSSLAGAYEQYF.

The chain employs TRBV25-1 and TRBJ2-7, with TRBD2 matching over 8 bases. This CDR3 region has 16 residues. CDR1 is MGHDK, CDR2 SYGVNS, per germline. The trim removed 1 base at V and 3 bases at J, leaving 8 bases unmatched. In nucleotides, the CDR3 is TGTGCCAGCAGTGAATGGAGAACTAGCGGTAGCTACGAGCAGTACTTC. Its protein product is CASSEWRTSGSYEQYF.

The chain couples TRBV6-6 to TRBJ2-5; TRBD2 might be the D (7 bases). Germline V CDR1 and CDR2: MNHNY, SVGAGI (reference sequence). V was cut by 7 bases and J by 0 bases, with 12 bases left in between. CDR3 length equals 14 residues. The DNA for the CDR3 is TGTGCCAGCAAAGTAGGGGGGGACCAAGAGACCCAGTACTTC. This encodes CASKVGGDQETQYF.

The CDR3 loop is CASSLGTPDTQYF. The CDR3, as DNA: TGCGCCAGCAGCTTGGGGACTCCAGATACGCAGTATTTT. The V gene is TRBV5-1, the J gene TRBJ2-3, with D maybe TRBD2 (5 bases). This CDR3 has 13 amino acids. Germline CDR1 is SGHRS and CDR2 is YFSETQ. V lost 0 bases to trimming and J lost 4 bases, with 6 bases between them.

V is TRBV4-2 and J is TRBJ2-1, with 8 nucleotides matching TRBD2. CDR1 and CDR2 (germline): LGHNA, YNFKEQ. There are 16 residues in the CDR3. V was pared by 0 bases and J by 2 bases, with 3 bases of the junction left unmatched. The CDR3 DNA sequence: TGTGCCAGCAGCCAAGATCGGGGGGGGCCCTACAATGAGCAGTTCTTC. It encodes CASSQDRGGPYNEQFF.

This clone has just one count. The gene calls are TRBV2 and TRBJ2-5; D is tentatively TRBD1 or TRBD2 (5 bases each). V was cut by 6 bases and J by 5 bases, with 13 bases left in between. The CDR3 runs to 13 residues. Germline V gene sequence: CDR1 SNHLY, CDR2 FYNNEI. The CDR3 DNA reads TGTGCCAGCAGGGCCCTAGGGGAGGAGACCCAGTACTTC. Translating it yields CASRALGEETQYF.

V usage is TRBV6-1 and J usage is TRBJ1-2; no definite D call. Trimming stripped 3 bases from V and 8 bases from J, with 10 bases between. In germline, CDR1 is MNHNS, CDR2 SASEGT. The CDR3 covers 12 residues. The CDR3, as DNA: TGTGCCAGCAGTGATGGGGTTAGCGGCTACACCTTC. Translated, it gives CASSDGVSGYTF.

The chain uses TRBV7-9 and TRBJ1-2, with D maybe TRBD1 (6 bases). Trimming took 5 bases from V and 4 from J, leaving 14 bases between them. CDR1 SEHNR and CDR2 FQNEAQ come from the germline V gene (reference sequence). This CDR3 region has 14 residues. The CDR3, as DNA: TGTGCCAGCAGCCCGGGGGCCGTCGTCTATGGCTACACCTTC. Translating gives CASSPGAVVYGYTF.

With regard to this clone: Within the sample, other DNA sequences also encode this same CDR3. The chain combines TRBV11-3 with TRBJ2-5; 10 nucleotides line up with TRBD1. V was pared by 1 base and J by 1 base, with 0 bases of the junction left unmatched. This CDR3 contains 15 residues. Germline CDR1 and CDR2: SGHNT and YENEEA. Written as DNA, the CDR3 is TGTGCCAGCAGCTTAGGGACAGGGGGCCAAGAGACCCAGTACTTC. Amino acid sequence: CASSLGTGGQETQYF.

The chain is built from TRBV6-5 and TRBJ1-2; 9 bases are a match to TRBD1. V was clipped by 7 bases and J by 8 bases; unmatched bases: 11. The CDR3 loop spans 14 amino acids. Germline CDR1 reads MNHEY; CDR2 reads SVGAGI. The CDR3 loop is CASKKTGTGHGYTF. Written as DNA, the CDR3 is TGTGCCAGCAAAAAAACCGGGACAGGGCACGGCTACACCTTC.

The chain links TRBV4-2 to TRBJ2-3; tentative D call: TRBD1 (5 bases). CDR3 length: 17 amino acids. Germline V CDR1 and CDR2: LGHNA, YNFKEQ. Deletions cut 0 bases from V and 3 bases from J, with 16 bases between. CDR3 region: CASSQEYRQLLTDTQYF. The DNA for the CDR3 is TGTGCCAGCAGCCAAGAATATAGACAGTTACTAACAGATACGCAGTATTTT.

CDR3 protein: CASRTGMNTEAFF. CDR3 coding DNA: TGTGCCAGTAGGACAGGGATGAACACTGAAGCTTTCTTT. The V call is TRBV19, the J call TRBJ1-1; TRBD1 matches at 7 bases. The CDR3 runs to 13 residues. The germline gives CDR1 LNHDA, CDR2 SQIVND (reference sequence). Unmatched junction bases numbered 1, after V lost 6 bases and J lost 0 bases.

The chain recombines TRBV30 with TRBJ1-4; D call uncertain. Germline V gives CDR1 GTSNPN, CDR2 SVGIG (reference sequence). The CDR3 runs to 13 residues. Between the trimmed V and J ends, which lost 2 bases and 3 bases, there was a span of 7 bases. The CDR3 is CAWSMGSNEKLFF. CDR3 nucleotide sequence: TGTGCCTGGAGTATGGGTTCTAATGAAAAACTGTTTTTT.

The chain carries TRBV19 and TRBJ1-2; TRBD1 agrees at 8 bases. Germline assignment: CDR1 LNHDA and CDR2 SQIVND (reference sequence). With 4 bases clipped from V and 0 bases from J, the junction kept 7 bases outside the gene matches. The CDR3 spans 16 residues. The DNA of the CDR3 is TGTGCCAGTAGTAAGGTCCGGGACAGGTCTAACTATGGCTACACCTTC. This encodes CASSKVRDRSNYGYTF.

This chain joins TRBV5-6 and TRBJ2-5; 7 bases agree with TRBD1. V trimming: 3 bases; J trimming: 0 bases; junction bases outside the gene matches: 5. Germline lookup yields CDR1 SGHDT and CDR2 YYEEEE. The CDR3 is 15 amino acids. The CDR3 DNA follows: TGTGCCAGCAGCTGGGACAGAAAGTACCAAGAGACCCAGTACTTC. It translates to CASSWDRKYQETQYF.

The chain is built from TRBV19 and TRBJ2-7; tentative D call: TRBD1 (6 bases). This CDR3 spans 11 amino acids. The V and J ends lost 10 bases and 5 bases respectively, with 12 bases between them. Germline V gene data show CDR1 as LNHDA and CDR2 as SQIVND (reference sequence). CDR3 region: CATSWGHEQYF. Written as DNA, the CDR3 is TGTGCCACCAGCTGGGGGCACGAGCAGTACTTC. The full variable domain, completed using reference TRBV19 and TRBJ2-7, is DGGITQSPKYLFRKEGQNVTLSCEQNLNHDAMYWYRQDPGQGLRLIYYSQIVNDFQKGDIAEGYSVSREKKESFPLTVTSAQKNPTAFYLCATSWGHEQYFGPGTRLTVT.

This chain uses TRBV7-2 with TRBJ2-3; 12 nucleotides align to TRBD2. The CDR3 spans 15 residues. Germline values: CDR1 SGHTA, CDR2 FQGNSA. Trimming took 6 bases from V and 4 from J; bases not matched to a gene: 5. The CDR3 region has the DNA TGTGCCAGCAGATCACTAGCGGGGGGTGCAGATACGCAGTATTTT. Amino acid sequence: CASRSLAGGADTQYF.

This chain joins TRBV7-2 and TRBJ1-5; 8 nucleotides align to TRBD1. Looked up from germline, CDR1 is SGHTA and CDR2 is FQGNSA. CDR3 size: 15 residues. V was pared by 3 bases and J by 3 bases, with 4 bases of the junction left unmatched. The CDR3 sequence: CASSLPGGFNQPQHF. CDR3 DNA: TGTGCCAGCAGCTTGCCAGGGGGCTTCAATCAGCCCCAGCATTTT.

The chain employs TRBV7-9 and TRBJ1-4; a weak D match, TRBD1 (6 bases). V was trimmed by 4 bases and J by 8 bases, leaving 17 bases between them. Germline V gene sequence: CDR1 SEHNR, CDR2 FQNEAQ (reference sequence). The CDR3 is made up of 15 amino acids. The CDR3 DNA reads TGTGCCAGCAGCTCGTCAGGGGCGGGCGTGGAAAAACTGTTTTTT. Translated: CASSSSGAGVEKLFF.

The chain joins TRBV5-4 to TRBJ1-1; 9 bases align to TRBD1. The CDR3 has 15 amino acids. Germline lookup yields CDR1 SGHNT and CDR2 YYREEE (reference sequence). V shed 0 bases, J shed 5 bases, and the junction held 5 bases outside the gene matches. The CDR3 bases are TGTGCCAGCAGCTTGGGGGACAGGGTCGGGACTGAAGCTTTCTTT. It specifies CASSLGDRVGTEAFF.

This chain links TRBV2 with TRBJ1-2; D gene uncertain. CDR3 length equals 12 residues. V gave up 7 bases and J gave up 8 bases, with 14 bases separating them. Germline V gene data show CDR1 as SNHLY and CDR2 as FYNNEI. CDR3 sequence (DNA): TGTGCCAGCACCGTCGGGGTATTAGGCTACACCTTC. Translation: CASTVGVLGYTF.

The J gene is TRBJ2-7, the V gene TRBV5-1; 7 bases line up with TRBD2. Germline trimming cut 2 bases from V and 4 bases from J; bases unmatched to any gene: 6. The CDR3 runs to 14 residues. Per germline, CDR1 SGHRS and CDR2 YFSETQ. The CDR3 here is CASSFEGGWYEQYF. Written as DNA, the CDR3 is TGCGCCAGCAGCTTCGAGGGAGGGTGGTACGAGCAGTACTTC.

The chain joins TRBV5-1 to TRBJ2-5; D unclear. CDR3 length equals 15 residues. Per the germline V gene, CDR1 is SGHRS and CDR2 is YFSETQ. V was trimmed by 0 bases and J by 1 base, leaving 10 bases between them. The CDR3 loop reads CASSLGLIPQETQYF. The CDR3 nucleotides read TGCGCCAGCAGCTTGGGGCTGATCCCCCAAGAGACCCAGTACTTC. The full variable domain, completed using reference TRBV5-1 and TRBJ2-5, is KAGVTQTPRYLIKTRGQQVTLSCSPISGHRSVSWYQQTPGQGLQFLFEYFSETQRNKGNFPGRFSGRQFSNSRSEMNVSTLELGDSALYLCASSLGLIPQETQYFGPGTRLLVL.